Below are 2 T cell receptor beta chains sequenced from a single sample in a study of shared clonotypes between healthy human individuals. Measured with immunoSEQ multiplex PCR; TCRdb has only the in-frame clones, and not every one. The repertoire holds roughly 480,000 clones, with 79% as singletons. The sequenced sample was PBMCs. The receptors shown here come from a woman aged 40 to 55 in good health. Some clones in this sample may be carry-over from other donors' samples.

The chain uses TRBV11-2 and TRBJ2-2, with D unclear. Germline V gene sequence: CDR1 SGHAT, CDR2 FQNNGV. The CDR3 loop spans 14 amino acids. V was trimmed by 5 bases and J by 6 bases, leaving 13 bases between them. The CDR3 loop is CASSPNFRSGELFF. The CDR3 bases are TGTGCCAGCAGCCCGAATTTCCGGTCCGGGGAGCTGTTTTTT.

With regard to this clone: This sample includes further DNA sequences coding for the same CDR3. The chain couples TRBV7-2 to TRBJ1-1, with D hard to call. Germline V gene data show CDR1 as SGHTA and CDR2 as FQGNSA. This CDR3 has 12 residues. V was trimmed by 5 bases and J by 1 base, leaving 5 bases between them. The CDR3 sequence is CASSHPNTEAFF. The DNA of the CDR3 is TGTGCCAGCAGCCACCCGAACACTGAAGCTTTCTTT.